This T cell receptor beta chain was recovered during a study of cytotoxic CD8 clonotypes in ibrutinib-treated CLL. Study summary: Overall, around 25 responses were partial and 2 complete; following median roughly 68 months, around 15 patients stayed remitted and roughly twelve progressed.

Only a few counts were recorded for this clone. The antigen is unknown. Points from the study as a whole: Public clonotypes were uncommon and contracted or stayed stable on treatment. Sustained-remission patients were sampled at different times than progressing patients were.

After removal of 5 bases from V and 6 bases from J, the junction contained 11 bases not matched to a gene. This CDR3 has 15 amino acids. Germline CDR1 and CDR2: SEHNR and FQNEAQ (reference sequence). The method was immunoSEQ multiplex PCR; TCRdb's version includes in-frame clones alone and lacks a portion of them. This sample has roughly 220,000 clones; more than 75% occur once, and the top ten carry over 9.5%. This chain joins TRBV7-9 and TRBJ2-7; TRBD1 agrees at 9 bases. This specimen was PBMCs, taken after 12 months of ibrutinib treatment. The sequence was collected from a human donor with chronic lymphocytic leukemia. CDR3 bases: TGTGCCAGCAGCCCGCACAGGGGGCGAACACTCGAGCAGTACTTC. It translates to CASSPHRGRTLEQYF.